The rows below give T cell receptor beta chains drawn from one sample of a study of shared T cell receptors in the human thymus. Libraries were prepared by immunoSEQ multiplex PCR; TCRdb keeps only in-frame clonotypes and omits some of them. The sample yields approximately 760,000 clones, over 75% seen once. Separately, the same data were catalogued under a study of human thymus T cells.

Sequenced: thymocytes. The source of these receptors is a girl under two years old with a congenital heart defect. Both conserved end residues are part of each CDR3.

>TRBV18|TRBJ1-4
CASSPLGQTNEKLFF
>TRBV5-4|TRBJ2-1
CASSSGARANNEQFF
>TRBV7-6|TRBJ2-3
CASSLRAGMSTDTQYF
>TRBV27|TRBJ2-3
CASSPKDRGEDTQYF
>TRBV7-9|TRBJ2-7
CASSQNDRATSYEQYF
>TRBV21-1|TRBJ1-4
CASSPAGFPGLSGCDEKLFF
>TRBV7-2|TRBJ1-5
CASSLDVGGKNQPQHF
>TRBV7-2|TRBJ2-7
CASSLNSLYEQYF
>TRBV18|TRBJ2-1
CASSHSGQGYNEQFF
>TRBV11-2|TRBJ1-2
CASSLGGSQGGGYTF
>TRBV29-1|TRBJ1-2
CSVESQEGGYTF
>TRBV29-1|TRBJ2-1
CSVEKSGTYNEQFF
>TRBV18|TRBJ1-1
CASSPLGHANTEAFF
>TRBV14|TRBJ1-2
CASSRAGGARGYTF
>TRBV14|TRBJ1-1
CASSQETEITEAFF
>TRBV27|TRBJ1-1
CASSLSVRAPEAFF
>TRBV6-4|TRBJ1-1
CASSDGTGSTEAFF